The 25 T cell receptor beta chains given below trace back to one sample, sequenced in a study of T cell responses to AZD1222 COVID-19 vaccine. The method was immunoSEQ multiplex PCR; TCRdb's version includes in-frame clones alone and lacks a portion of them. The sample lists more than 110,000 clones, around nine tenths seen once, with roughly 4% in the top ten. Sequences were derived from peripheral blood, sampled on day 0 of AZD1222 vaccination. The receptors were sampled from an adult in good health.

This clone was seen only once. The chain employs TRBV11-2 and TRBJ1-6, with D uncertain. The germline CDR1 and CDR2 sequences are SGHAT and FQNNGV. V lost 2 bases and J lost 0, with 11 bases in between. The CDR3 contains 17 residues. This CDR3 is CASSLNRAPSYNSPLHF. The DNA for the CDR3 is TGTGCCAGCAGCTTAAACCGGGCGCCCTCCTATAATTCACCCCTCCACTTT.

A single count supports this clone. The gene calls are TRBV27 and TRBJ1-3; D possibly corresponds to TRBD1 (5 bases). V dropped 6 bases and J dropped 6 bases, with 18 bases sitting between them. This CDR3 has 15 amino acids. The germline V gene encodes CDR1 MNHEY and CDR2 SMNVEV (reference sequence). The CDR3 DNA follows: TGTGCCAGCAGCCCCTGGGGCGGGTCTCAAAACACCATATATTTT. It specifies CASSPWGGSQNTIYF.

The gene calls are TRBV5-6 and TRBJ1-5; D is ambiguous. CDR1 is SGHDT, CDR2 YYEEEE, per germline. Deletions cut 0 bases from V and 7 bases from J, with 8 bases between. This CDR3 spans 13 amino acids. The CDR3 region has the DNA TGTGCCAGCAGCTTGGGTGAATTGCAGCCCCAGCATTTT. Its protein is CASSLGELQPQHF.

The chain recombines TRBV5-1 with TRBJ2-2; D is ambiguous. Trimming stripped 1 base from V and 6 bases from J, with 10 bases between. This CDR3 is 14 amino acids long. Germline V gives CDR1 SGHRS, CDR2 YFSETQ. CDR3: CASSLSVEAGELFF. DNA for the CDR3: TGCGCCAGCAGCTTGTCCGTTGAGGCCGGGGAGCTGTTTTTT.

The chain employs TRBV5-4 and TRBJ2-5, with TRBD1 matching over 9 bases. Trimming at V came to 4 bases and at J to 4 bases, leaving 5 bases not matched to a gene. The length of the CDR3 is 14 residues. CDR1 is SGHNT and CDR2 is YYREEE in the germline V gene (reference sequence). CDR3 coding DNA: TGTGCCAGCAGCGGCGGGACAGGGCCAGAGACCCAGTACTTC. Protein product: CASSGGTGPETQYF.

Turning to this clone: A much larger clone differs by one base, so this may be a read error. The chain couples TRBV5-4 to TRBJ2-2; unclear D gene. Germline assignment: CDR1 SGHNT and CDR2 YYREEE (reference sequence). This CDR3 comprises 12 residues. The V end was cut by 1 base, the J end by 6 bases, with 4 bases between. The CDR3 protein is CASSLRPGELFF. In nucleotides, the CDR3 is TGTGCCAGCAGCTTGAGGCCCGGGGAGCTGTTTTTT. Full variable domain (rest looked up from reference TRBV5-4 and TRBJ2-2): ETGVTQSPTHLIKTRGQQVTLRCSSQSGHNTVSWYQQALGQGPQFIFQYYREEENGRGNFPPRFSGLQFPNYSSELNVNALELDDSALYLCASSLRPGELFFGEGSRLTVL.

Only one count was recorded for this clone. The chain employs TRBV30 and TRBJ2-7; unclear D gene. The V end lost 0 bases, the J end lost 2 bases, and 5 bases lay between the germline ends. CDR1 is GTSNPN, CDR2 SVGIG, per germline (reference sequence). The CDR3 has 12 amino acids. The CDR3 sequence is CAWSVSAYEQYF. The CDR3 bases are TGTGCCTGGAGTGTCTCAGCCTACGAGCAGTACTTC.

The rearrangement uses TRBV28 and TRBJ2-1; possibly TRBD2 for D (6 bases). The V end lost 4 bases, the J end lost 3 bases, and 13 bases lay between the germline ends. CDR1 and CDR2 from the germline V gene are MDHEN and SYDVKM. The CDR3 covers 15 residues. The CDR3 protein is CASSSRLGGYNEQFF. The CDR3 bases are TGTGCCAGCAGTTCAAGGTTGGGGGGCTACAATGAGCAGTTCTTC.

The chain is built from TRBV11-2 and TRBJ2-7; D is possibly TRBD2 (5 bases). The V gene's germline CDR1 is SGHAT and CDR2 FQNNGV. The CDR3 has 13 residues. Trimming took 3 bases from V and 1 from J, leaving 7 bases between them. In nucleotides, the CDR3 is TGTGCCAGCAGCTTCCGGACTTCCTACGAGCAGTACTTC. Its translation is CASSFRTSYEQYF.

V and J are TRBV15 and TRBJ2-5, with 8 bases aligning to TRBD1. J gave up 7 bases and V 5 bases, and 6 bases lay outside the gene matches. The CDR3 runs to 13 residues. Germline-derived CDR1 and CDR2 are LNHNV and YYDKDF (reference sequence). The CDR3 protein is CATSPGGDGTQYF. For the CDR3, the DNA is TGTGCCACCAGCCCAGGGGGCGATGGGACCCAGTACTTC.

The chain recombines TRBV19 with TRBJ1-2; TRBD1 is a possible D gene (5 bases). Deletions cut 6 bases from V and 4 bases from J, with 18 bases between. The CDR3 runs 15 residues. CDR1 is LNHDA, CDR2 SQIVND, per germline (reference sequence). In DNA form, the CDR3 reads TGTGCCAGTAGCTCGGCCAGGGCAGTGGCCTATGGCTACACCTTC. This encodes CASSSARAVAYGYTF. Variable domain in full (rest from reference TRBV19 and TRBJ1-2): DGGITQSPKYLFRKEGQNVTLSCEQNLNHDAMYWYRQDPGQGLRLIYYSQIVNDFQKGDIAEGYSVSREKKESFPLTVTSAQKNPTAFYLCASSSARAVAYGYTFGSGTRLTVV.

The V call is TRBV7-8, the J call TRBJ1-2; 11 bases map to TRBD1. V gave up 5 bases and J gave up 6 bases; unmatched junction bases: 2. CDR3 length: 13 amino acids. Germline V CDR1 and CDR2: SGHVS, FQNEAQ. This chain's CDR3 is CASSPGQGDGYTF. Here the CDR3 DNA reads TGTGCCAGCAGCCCGGGACAGGGGGATGGCTACACCTTC.

V usage is TRBV18 and J usage is TRBJ2-6; D is uncertain. V was cut by 0 bases and J by 4 bases, with 4 bases left in between. From germline, CDR1 is KGHSH and CDR2 LQKENI. This CDR3 is built from 14 residues. CDR3 sequence reads: CASSPPAGANVLTF. In nucleotides, the CDR3 is TGTGCCAGCTCACCACCGGCCGGGGCCAACGTCCTGACTTTC.

This chain connects TRBV19 to TRBJ2-3, with D unclear. The CDR3 totals 15 residues. V was clipped by 3 bases and J by 2 bases, with 12 bases between them. In germline, CDR1 is LNHDA, CDR2 SQIVND (reference sequence). The CDR3 bases are TGTGCCAGTAGTATTCAGATGGCGTCCACAGATACGCAGTATTTT. It translates to CASSIQMASTDTQYF.

The chain carries TRBV20-1 and TRBJ2-3, with D perhaps TRBD2 (6 bases). V lost 3 bases and J 2 bases, leaving 18 bases between the germline ends. Germline lookup yields CDR1 DFQATT and CDR2 SNEGSKA (reference sequence). This CDR3 spans 16 amino acids. The CDR3 region has the DNA TGCAGTGCTAGTGGGCGGAGGGGTGGGATCACAGATACGCAGTATTTT. This encodes CSASGRRGGITDTQYF.

The chain recombines TRBV11-3 with TRBJ2-2; 7 positions agree with TRBD2. Germline CDR1 and CDR2: SGHNT and YENEEA. Trimming cost V 1 base and J 6 bases; bases outside gene matches: 8. The length of the CDR3 is 16 residues. CDR3 DNA: TGTGCCAGCAGCTTAGGGACCCAGGGAGGGGCCGGGGAGCTGTTTTTT. The encoded protein is CASSLGTQGGAGELFF.

The chain links TRBV6-5 to TRBJ2-7, with 7 bases identical to TRBD2. CDR1 is MNHEY and CDR2 is SVGAGI in the germline V gene. V dropped 7 bases and J dropped 1; count of bases not matched to a gene: 7. The CDR3 spans 14 residues. This CDR3 is CASTTGTTSYEQYF. CDR3 sequence (DNA): TGTGCCAGCACCACCGGGACTACATCCTACGAGCAGTACTTC.

The chain joins TRBV3-1 (or the pseudogene TRBV3-2) to TRBJ2-7, with D possibly TRBD1 on 5 matching bases. Trimming shortened V by 4 bases and J by 3 bases, and 16 bases separated the two germline ends. The CDR3 consists of 15 residues. Germline V lookup: CDR1 LGHDT, CDR2 YNNKEL (reference sequence). For the CDR3, the DNA is TGTGCCAGCAGCCTCCGAAGGACACTTAACTACGAGCAGTACTTC. It translates to CASSLRRTLNYEQYF.

The chain recombines TRBV27 with TRBJ1-1, with 7 bases matching TRBD1. The V gene end was trimmed by 4 bases and the J gene end by 11 bases; junction bases not matched to a gene: 10. CDR1 is MNHEY, CDR2 SMNVEV, per germline (reference sequence). The CDR3 is 13 residues long. DNA of the CDR3: TGTGCCAGCAGTTCCGACAGGGAGTTATCGGCTTTCTTT. Its translation: CASSSDRELSAFF.

The table lists this clone with a count of one. V is TRBV19 and J is TRBJ2-1; 10 bases fit TRBD2. This CDR3 contains 19 residues. J gave up 4 bases and V 1 base, and 13 bases lay outside the gene matches. CDR1 is LNHDA, CDR2 SQIVND, per germline (reference sequence). CDR3 coding DNA: TGTGCCAGTAGTATAGGCCTAGCGGGGGCAATATTGACGTACAATGAGCAGTTCTTC. It is translated as CASSIGLAGAILTYNEQFF.

In its sample, this clone was seen once. As DNA, the CDR3 is TGCAGTGCTCTCGGGCGGTACTTC. Amino acid sequence: CSALGRYF. The chain has TRBV20-1 and TRBJ2-4; no clear D gene. The length of the CDR3 is 8 residues. CDR1 is DFQATT and CDR2 is SNEGSKA in the germline V gene (reference sequence). V lost 5 bases, J lost 15 bases, and 8 bases lay in between.

This chain uses TRBV6-5 with TRBJ2-1; D call uncertain. Trimming removed 4 bases at V and 0 bases at J, with 10 bases between. This CDR3 comprises 15 residues. Per the germline V gene, CDR1 is MNHEY and CDR2 is SVGAGI. CDR3 amino acids: CASSLGEVSYNEQFF. The CDR3 DNA follows: TGTGCCAGCAGTTTAGGAGAGGTCTCCTACAATGAGCAGTTCTTC.

The V gene is TRBV7-9, the J gene TRBJ2-1, with D hard to call. V was trimmed by 5 bases and J by 5 bases, leaving 16 bases between them. The CDR3 length is 15 residues. Germline V lookup: CDR1 SEHNR, CDR2 FQNEAQ (reference sequence). CDR3 sequence: CASSVRLAVNNEQFF. CDR3 in DNA: TGTGCCAGCAGCGTTAGACTGGCCGTGAACAATGAGCAGTTCTTC. Supplemented by reference TRBV7-9 and TRBJ2-1, the full variable domain reads DTGVSQNPRHKITKRGQNVTFRCDPISEHNRLYWYRQTLGQGPEFLTYFQNEAQLEKSRLLSDRFSAERPKGSFSTLEIQRTEQGDSAMYLCASSVRLAVNNEQFFGPGTRLTVL.

The rearrangement uses TRBV6-2 or TRBV6-3 and TRBJ1-5, with D possibly matching TRBD1 (5 bases). Germline CDR1 is MNHEY and CDR2 is SVGEGT. Trimming removed 2 bases at V and 5 bases at J, with 10 bases between. The CDR3 length is 14 residues. As DNA, the CDR3 is TGTGCCAGCAGTTACGGGGCAGGGCATCAGCCCCAGCATTTT. It codes for CASSYGAGHQPQHF.

The chain recombines TRBV7-2 with TRBJ2-1, with 11 positions matching TRBD2. Looked up from germline, CDR1 is SGHTA and CDR2 is FQGNSA. The V and J ends lost 5 bases and 1 base, in that order; junction bases with no gene match: 10. This CDR3 has 18 residues. The CDR3 DNA sequence: TGTGCCAGCAGCATAAATAGCGGGAGGGCCTTATCCTACAATGAGCAGTTCTTC. Residues: CASSINSGRALSYNEQFF. The full variable domain, in which reference TRBV7-2 and TRBJ2-1 provide the parts outside the CDR3, is GAGVSQSPSNKVTEKGKDVELRCDPISGHTALYWYRQSLGQGLEFLIYFQGNSAPDKSGLPSDRFSAERTGGSVSTLTIQRTQQEDSAVYLCASSINSGRALSYNEQFFGPGTRLTVL.